Listed below are T cell receptor beta chains from one sample, sequenced in a study of CD8 T cells in ankylosing spondylitis. Each CDR3 protein is one row after TCRdb ran MiXCR on the 5' RACE reads. The sample lists about 140,000 distinct CDR3 sequences, about an eighth occurring once. The source material was blood, either unsorted or a sorted T cell fraction (not recorded which). The receptor set was obtained from a female donor with ankylosing spondylitis or in good health (not recorded which). CDR3s include the opening cysteine and the closing phenylalanine or tryptophan. The order of the fields is J gene, V gene, CDR3 protein.

j_call: TRBJ2-6
v_call: TRBV20-1
cdr3_aa: CSARTSSGANVLTF

j_call: TRBJ1-2
v_call: TRBV28
cdr3_aa: CASCSGGANYGYTF

j_call: TRBJ1-5
v_call: TRBV5-8
cdr3_aa: CASSLAPQAGDQPQHF

j_call: TRBJ2-3
v_call: TRBV5-1
cdr3_aa: CASRLAGNTDTQYF

j_call: TRBJ2-2
v_call: TRBV5-4
cdr3_aa: CASSLDRVQDGELFF

j_call: TRBJ2-5
v_call: TRBV18
cdr3_aa: CASSPSGLAEETQYF

j_call: TRBJ2-2
v_call: TRBV25-1
cdr3_aa: CASSEVLIAGAGELFF

j_call: TRBJ2-7
v_call: TRBV7-9
cdr3_aa: CASSSRTESSYEQYF

j_call: TRBJ2-1
v_call: TRBV2
cdr3_aa: CASSPDNYNEQFF

j_call: TRBJ2-1
v_call: TRBV3-1
cdr3_aa: CATSQESFAGEAYNEQFF

j_call: TRBJ2-7
v_call: TRBV12-3/TRBV12-4
cdr3_aa: CASRGYEQYF

j_call: TRBJ2-3
v_call: TRBV10-2
cdr3_aa: CASSGAGGPTDTQYF

j_call: TRBJ2-1
v_call: TRBV19
cdr3_aa: CASSRGTSGNNEQFF

j_call: TRBJ2-1
v_call: TRBV6-1
cdr3_aa: CASSPGTSGARQFF